These T cell receptor beta chains were read from a single sample in a study of T cell responses to AZD1222 COVID-19 vaccine. Profiling relied on immunoSEQ multiplex PCR, and the TCRdb table lists in-frame clones only, not all of them. The data contain approximately 90,000 clones, roughly nine tenths of them seen just once; the ten biggest clones take up about an eighth. Sample: peripheral blood, taken on day 0 of AZD1222 vaccination. The receptors derive from an adult in good health. Both conserved end residues are part of each CDR3. The D gene is left open where the match is weak. Rows give clone size only sometimes, using once, few, many, or a class for an expanded clone.

clone_size: NA; d_call: NA; j_call: TRBJ1-3; v_call: TRBV28; cdr3_aa: CASMPPLRGPGNTIYF; cdr3_nt: TGTGCCAGCATGCCCCCCTTACGGGGTCCTGGAAACACCATATATTTT
clone_size: NA; d_call: NA; j_call: TRBJ2-5; v_call: TRBV30; cdr3_aa: CAWRTPRQEGRETQYF; cdr3_nt: TGTGCCTGGAGGACCCCGAGACAGGAGGGGCGAGAGACCCAGTACTTC
clone_size: NA; d_call: NA; j_call: TRBJ1-2; v_call: TRBV12-3/TRBV12-4; cdr3_aa: CASTFASGGYTF; cdr3_nt: TGTGCCAGCACCTTTGCCTCAGGAGGCTACACCTTC
clone_size: NA; d_call: NA; j_call: TRBJ2-5; v_call: TRBV5-1; cdr3_aa: CASSLAIRETQYF; cdr3_nt: TGCGCCAGCAGCTTGGCCATCCGGGAGACCCAGTACTTC
clone_size: NA; d_call: TRBD1; j_call: TRBJ1-5; v_call: TRBV30; cdr3_aa: CAWTKQGGFNQPQHF; cdr3_nt: TGTGCCTGGACTAAGCAGGGGGGATTCAATCAGCCCCAGCATTTT
clone_size: NA; d_call: TRBD1; j_call: TRBJ1-1; v_call: TRBV27; cdr3_aa: CASSSLPTGRAGGTEAFF; cdr3_nt: TGTGCCAGCAGTTCCTTACCGACAGGGCGCGCGGGTGGCACTGAAGCTTTCTTT
clone_size: NA; d_call: TRBD2; j_call: TRBJ2-3; v_call: TRBV7-2; cdr3_aa: CASSWDTAGGTQYF; cdr3_nt: TGTGCCAGCAGCTGGGACACCGCGGGGGGTACGCAGTATTTT
clone_size: NA; d_call: NA; j_call: TRBJ2-1; v_call: TRBV5-4; cdr3_aa: CASSLLASDYNEQFF; cdr3_nt: TGTGCCAGCAGCTTGTTGGCTAGCGATTACAATGAGCAGTTCTTC
clone_size: NA; d_call: NA; j_call: TRBJ2-7; v_call: TRBV18; cdr3_aa: CASSPGIRDVGEQYF; cdr3_nt: TGTGCCAGCTCCCCCGGGATCAGGGATGTCGGCGAGCAGTACTTC
clone_size: NA; d_call: NA; j_call: TRBJ2-7; v_call: TRBV28; cdr3_aa: CASSFSGLYEQYF; cdr3_nt: TGTGCCAGCAGTTTTTCGGGGCTTTACGAGCAGTACTTC
clone_size: NA; d_call: NA; j_call: TRBJ2-7; v_call: TRBV6-5; cdr3_aa: CASRSMNRVGDEQYF; cdr3_nt: TGTGCCAGCAGGTCTATGAATCGGGTCGGGGACGAGCAGTACTTC
clone_size: NA; d_call: TRBD2; j_call: TRBJ2-2; v_call: TRBV3-1/TRBV3-2; cdr3_aa: CASSHGTSGTTGELFF; cdr3_nt: TGTGCCAGCAGCCACGGGACTAGCGGGACCACCGGGGAGCTGTTTTTT
clone_size: NA; d_call: NA; j_call: TRBJ1-4; v_call: TRBV2; cdr3_aa: CASSEDQTVNEKLFF; cdr3_nt: TGTGCCAGCAGTGAAGATCAGACAGTAAATGAAAAACTGTTTTTT
clone_size: NA; d_call: TRBD1; j_call: TRBJ2-1; v_call: TRBV7-3; cdr3_aa: CASSLNRGRKFF; cdr3_nt: TGTGCCAGCAGCTTAAATAGGGGGCGCAAGTTCTTC
clone_size: NA; d_call: TRBD1; j_call: TRBJ1-1; v_call: TRBV27; cdr3_aa: CASSVQGDTEAFF; cdr3_nt: TGTGCCAGCAGCGTTCAGGGGGATACTGAAGCTTTCTTT
clone_size: NA; d_call: NA; j_call: TRBJ2-7; v_call: TRBV7-2; cdr3_aa: CASSLDFWTDNYEQYF; cdr3_nt: TGTGCCAGCAGCTTAGACTTCTGGACAGACAACTACGAGCAGTACTTC
clone_size: NA; d_call: NA; j_call: TRBJ1-1; v_call: TRBV27; cdr3_aa: CASSLWFSAGLNTEAFF; cdr3_nt: TGTGCCAGCAGTTTATGGTTCTCGGCAGGGTTGAACACTGAAGCTTTCTTT
clone_size: NA; d_call: NA; j_call: TRBJ1-1; v_call: TRBV3-1/TRBV3-2; cdr3_aa: CASSQELAVNTEAFF; cdr3_nt: TGTGCCAGCAGCCAAGAATTGGCGGTGAACACTGAAGCTTTCTTT
clone_size: NA; d_call: NA; j_call: TRBJ2-5; v_call: TRBV7-7; cdr3_aa: CASSWRSQETQYF; cdr3_nt: TGTGCTAGCAGCTGGAGGAGCCAAGAGACCCAGTACTTC
clone_size: NA; d_call: NA; j_call: TRBJ2-5; v_call: TRBV19; cdr3_aa: CASSFPGETQYF; cdr3_nt: TGTGCCAGTAGCTTTCCCGGGGAGACCCAGTACTTC
clone_size: NA; d_call: TRBD1; j_call: TRBJ2-1; v_call: TRBV6-2/TRBV6-3; cdr3_aa: CASSYLRGRQNEQFF; cdr3_nt: TGTGCCAGCAGTTATTTAAGGGGGCGCCAGAATGAGCAGTTCTTC
clone_size: once; d_call: NA; j_call: TRBJ1-1; v_call: TRBV30; cdr3_aa: CAWSVKVAQVTEAFF; cdr3_nt: TGTGCCTGGAGTGTGAAGGTCGCACAGGTCACTGAAGCTTTCTTT
clone_size: few; d_call: NA; j_call: TRBJ2-2; v_call: TRBV11-2; cdr3_aa: CASSFLTGELFF; cdr3_nt: TGTGCCAGCAGCTTCCTAACCGGGGAGCTGTTTTTT
clone_size: NA; d_call: NA; j_call: TRBJ2-2; v_call: TRBV5-6; cdr3_aa: CASRYTNTGELFF; cdr3_nt: TGTGCCAGCAGGTACACGAACACCGGGGAGCTGTTTTTT
clone_size: NA; d_call: TRBD1; j_call: TRBJ1-5; v_call: TRBV28; cdr3_aa: CASRQGVKSNQPQHF; cdr3_nt: TGTGCCAGCCGACAGGGGGTAAAGAGCAATCAGCCCCAGCATTTT
clone_size: NA; d_call: NA; j_call: TRBJ2-5; v_call: TRBV19; cdr3_aa: CASSPGGNYQETQYF; cdr3_nt: TGTGCCAGTAGTCCAGGGGGGAACTACCAAGAGACCCAGTACTTC
clone_size: NA; d_call: NA; j_call: TRBJ2-5; v_call: TRBV29-1; cdr3_aa: CSVAPTGGQETQYF; cdr3_nt: TGCAGCGTTGCCCCGACTGGGGGGCAAGAGACCCAGTACTTC
clone_size: once; d_call: NA; j_call: TRBJ1-2; v_call: TRBV18; cdr3_aa: CASSPRSTGGAGYGYTF; cdr3_nt: TGTGCCAGCTCACCACGAAGTACGGGGGGCGCGGGCTATGGCTACACCTTC
clone_size: once; d_call: NA; j_call: TRBJ2-1; v_call: TRBV30; cdr3_aa: CAWSPLPVHEQFF; cdr3_nt: TGTGCCTGGAGTCCGCTGCCAGTCCATGAGCAGTTCTTC
clone_size: NA; d_call: NA; j_call: TRBJ1-2; v_call: TRBV10-3; cdr3_aa: CAISESTGDTHPYTF; cdr3_nt: TGTGCCATCAGTGAGTCGACGGGGGACACGCATCCCTACACCTTC
clone_size: NA; d_call: TRBD1; j_call: TRBJ1-1; v_call: TRBV27; cdr3_aa: CASSFSTGGTEAFF; cdr3_nt: TGTGCCAGCAGTTTCTCGACAGGGGGCACTGAAGCTTTCTTT
clone_size: NA; d_call: TRBD1; j_call: TRBJ1-4; v_call: TRBV7-9; cdr3_aa: CASSIDRGNEKLFF; cdr3_nt: TGTGCCAGCAGTATAGACAGGGGTAATGAAAAACTGTTTTTT
clone_size: NA; d_call: NA; j_call: TRBJ1-1; v_call: TRBV1; cdr3_aa: CTSSRGGMNTEAFF; cdr3_nt: TGCACCAGCAGCCGGGGGGGGATGAACACTGAAGCTTTCTTT
clone_size: NA; d_call: NA; j_call: TRBJ1-5; v_call: TRBV2; cdr3_aa: CASSGQYSNQPQHF; cdr3_nt: TGTGCCAGCAGTGGACAGTATAGCAATCAGCCCCAGCATTTT
clone_size: NA; d_call: NA; j_call: TRBJ1-1; v_call: TRBV5-4; cdr3_aa: CASSQDGNTEAFF; cdr3_nt: TGTGCCAGCAGCCAGGACGGAAACACTGAAGCTTTCTTT
clone_size: NA; d_call: NA; j_call: TRBJ1-1; v_call: TRBV5-5; cdr3_aa: CASSRDISFIVDTEAFF; cdr3_nt: TGTGCCAGCAGCCGGGACATATCATTTATCGTTGACACTGAAGCTTTCTTT
clone_size: NA; d_call: TRBD2; j_call: TRBJ2-3; v_call: TRBV2; cdr3_aa: CASSDRSLAGVRRTDTQYF; cdr3_nt: TGTGCCAGCAGTGATAGGTCGCTAGCGGGAGTGCGACGCACAGATACGCAGTATTTT
clone_size: NA; d_call: NA; j_call: TRBJ1-6; v_call: TRBV4-1; cdr3_aa: CASSQDQRVDSPLHF; cdr3_nt: TGCGCCAGCAGCCAAGATCAAAGGGTAGATTCACCCCTCCACTTT
clone_size: NA; d_call: TRBD2; j_call: TRBJ2-1; v_call: TRBV6-5; cdr3_aa: CASSRQREYGGEQFF; cdr3_nt: TGTGCCAGCAGCCGCCAGCGGGAGTATGGGGGTGAGCAGTTCTTC
clone_size: NA; d_call: NA; j_call: TRBJ1-2; v_call: TRBV13; cdr3_aa: CASSRTDRYGYTF; cdr3_nt: TGTGCCAGCAGCCGGACAGACCGCTATGGCTACACCTTC
clone_size: NA; d_call: NA; j_call: TRBJ1-4; v_call: TRBV21-1; cdr3_aa: CASSNYPDRCLLATNEKLFF; cdr3_nt: TGTGCCAGCAGCAACTACCCGGACAGGTGCTTACTTGCAACTAATGAAAAACTGTTTTTT
clone_size: NA; d_call: TRBD1; j_call: TRBJ1-1; v_call: TRBV19; cdr3_aa: CASSKRGTGAVNTEAFF; cdr3_nt: TGTGCCAGTAGTAAACGAGGGACAGGGGCCGTTAACACTGAAGCTTTCTTT
clone_size: few; d_call: NA; j_call: TRBJ2-7; v_call: TRBV14; cdr3_aa: CASSQNKGGTHFYEQYF; cdr3_nt: TGTGCCAGCAGCCAAAACAAAGGCGGGACCCATTTCTACGAGCAGTACTTC
clone_size: NA; d_call: NA; j_call: TRBJ2-5; v_call: TRBV18; cdr3_aa: CASARNRADHQETQYF; cdr3_nt: TGTGCCAGCGCAAGGAACAGGGCAGATCACCAAGAGACCCAGTACTTC
clone_size: NA; d_call: NA; j_call: TRBJ2-5; v_call: TRBV9; cdr3_aa: CASSSWGAGETQYF; cdr3_nt: TGTGCCAGCAGCTCATGGGGCGCAGGAGAGACCCAGTACTTC
clone_size: NA; d_call: NA; j_call: TRBJ1-1; v_call: TRBV28; cdr3_aa: CASIPGGRNTEAFF; cdr3_nt: TGTGCCAGCATACCAGGTGGGAGGAACACTGAAGCTTTCTTT
clone_size: NA; d_call: TRBD2; j_call: TRBJ2-1; v_call: TRBV7-2; cdr3_aa: CASSLVLGGTRHEQFF; cdr3_nt: TGTGCCAGCAGCTTAGTGTTGGGGGGGACCCGCCATGAGCAGTTCTTC
clone_size: NA; d_call: NA; j_call: TRBJ1-5; v_call: TRBV27; cdr3_aa: CASGIAGVDQPQHF; cdr3_nt: TGTGCCAGCGGAATAGCAGGGGTCGATCAGCCCCAGCATTTT
clone_size: NA; d_call: TRBD1; j_call: TRBJ1-2; v_call: TRBV6-1; cdr3_aa: CASSERGTGALYGYTF; cdr3_nt: TGTGCCAGCAGTGAAAGGGGGACAGGGGCACTATATGGCTACACCTTC
clone_size: NA; d_call: NA; j_call: TRBJ1-3; v_call: TRBV5-5; cdr3_aa: CASSRPGSYSGNTIYF; cdr3_nt: TGTGCCAGCAGCCGTCCCGGGTCCTACTCTGGAAACACCATATATTTT